The present entry profiles one T cell receptor (beta chain) with its context. Its cognate antigen is unknown. The authors reverse transcribed all of the isolated RNA, so sequencing captured expressed TCRB transcripts. Clones were read by immunoSEQ multiplex PCR, and TCRdb kept only the in-frame ones, dropping some. The data show some 99,000 clones, with 30% to 50% seen just once and 0.065% held by the top ten. The CDR3 has 15 residues. Germline assignment: CDR1 MDHEN and CDR2 SYDVKM. J lost 2 bases, V lost 5 bases, and 7 bases had no gene match. The data were taken from a study of beta chain features in type 1 diabetes. Findings and limits, study-wide: Patients and controls would share equally any PCR tilt toward shorter templates.

The chain has TRBV28 and TRBJ1-2, with 8 bases lining up with TRBD1. The sequenced material came from stem cell memory CD4+ T cells from blood. The clonotype originates from a woman aged 18-29 years in good health. The CDR3 DNA follows: TGTGCCAGCAGTGCGCCCTACAGGGGGAACTATGGCTACACCTTC. It is translated as CASSAPYRGNYGYTF.